A single sample is the source of the 29 T cell receptor beta chains below, sequenced in a study of T cells after yellow fever vaccination. TCRdb ran MiXCR on the 5' RACE reads and lists one entry per CDR3 protein. The repertoire holds 250,000 to 400,000 distinct CDR3 sequences, approximately 4.3% seen once, with approximately 19% in the top ten. The material sequenced was PBMCs, taken 15 days after the yellow fever booster vaccination. The receptors were gathered from a man aged 18 to 35 who received the YFV17D yellow fever vaccine.

This clonotype was counted at least ten times. The chain uses TRBV7-9 and TRBJ2-3; D ambiguous. The CDR3 is 14 amino acids. Trimming took off 7 bases at V and 2 bases at J, with 13 bases between the two ends. CDR1 is SEHNR and CDR2 is FQNEAQ in the germline V gene (reference sequence). The CDR3 is CASIPATSTDTQYF. The CDR3 coding sequence is TGTGCCAGCATCCCGGCCACATCCACAGATACGCAGTATTTT.

CDR3 coding DNA: TGTGCCAGCAGCTACCGGGACAGAAATCAGCCCCAGCATTTT. Translated: CASSYRDRNQPQHF. The chain couples TRBV5-6 to TRBJ1-5, with 7 bases matching TRBD1. This CDR3 spans 14 amino acids. Per germline, CDR1 SGHDT and CDR2 YYEEEE. V lost 3 bases and J lost 4; bases outside the gene matches: 4.

This clonotype was counted many times. The V call is TRBV4-3, the J call TRBJ2-1, with TRBD1 matching 9 bases. J was trimmed by 8 bases and V by 0 bases; bases with no gene match: 5. In germline, CDR1 is LGHNA, CDR2 YSLEER. The CDR3 consists of 15 residues. This CDR3 reads CASSQDFRTGDEQFF. In nucleotides, the CDR3 is TGCGCCAGCAGCCAAGATTTTAGGACAGGGGATGAGCAGTTCTTC.

This clonotype came up many times. The rearrangement links TRBV4-2 to TRBJ1-5; D remains unclear. The V gene's germline CDR1 is LGHNA and CDR2 YNFKEQ. This CDR3 comprises 15 residues. Trimming cost V 0 bases and J 9 bases, with 15 bases left between them. The CDR3 loop reads CASSQEWAGEWPQHF. The CDR3 nucleotides are TGTGCCAGCAGCCAAGAGTGGGCCGGGGAATGGCCCCAGCATTTT.

In this sample, this clonotype turned up many times. The chain employs TRBV24-1 and TRBJ2-3; 9 bases agree with TRBD2. Germline lookup yields CDR1 KGHDR and CDR2 SFDVKD. The CDR3 runs to 17 residues. V lost 1 base, J lost 4 bases, and 8 bases stayed unmatched. The CDR3 DNA follows: TGTGCCACCAGTGATTTCGATCCGCTAGCGGGATCAGATACGCAGTATTTT. As protein: CATSDFDPLAGSDTQYF.

J is TRBJ2-1 and V is TRBV7-3; tentative D call: TRBD2 (5 bases). CDR1 SGHTA and CDR2 FQGTGA come from the germline V gene. CDR3 size: 13 residues. Trimming took 5 bases from V and 6 from J, leaving 11 bases between them. The CDR3 bases are TGTGCCAGCAGCCCCCTAACTAGCAATGAGCAGTTCTTC. Translating gives CASSPLTSNEQFF. Using reference TRBV7-3 and TRBJ2-1 for the parts outside the CDR3, the full variable domain is GAGVSQTPSNKVTEKGKYVELRCDPISGHTALYWYRQSLGQGPEFLIYFQGTGAADDSGLPNDRFFAVRPEGSVSTLKIQRTERGDSAVYLCASSPLTSNEQFFGPGTRLTVL.

There are many counts of this clonotype. The chain links TRBV27 to TRBJ2-4; D unclear. This CDR3 spans 16 amino acids. CDR1 and CDR2 (germline): MNHEY, SMNVEV (reference sequence). V shed 3 bases and J shed 0 bases, with 12 bases lying between them. The CDR3 spells CASSLWLTLAKNIQYF. As DNA, the CDR3 is TGTGCCAGCAGTTTGTGGCTTACCTTAGCCAAAAACATTCAGTACTTC.

This clonotype has at least ten counts. The rearrangement links TRBV7-9 to TRBJ1-5, with a tentative D call TRBD1 (6 bases). Germline loops: CDR1 SEHNR, CDR2 FQNEAQ (reference sequence). The CDR3 totals 15 residues. The ends were cut back, 4 bases at V and 7 bases at J, with 17 bases in the middle. CDR3 region: CASSSQGGSGQPQHF. The CDR3 coding sequence is TGTGCCAGCAGCTCACAGGGTGGCTCCGGACAGCCCCAGCATTTT. The variable domain in full, completed from reference TRBV7-9 and TRBJ1-5, reads DTGVSQNPRHKITKRGQNVTFRCDPISEHNRLYWYRQTLGQGPEFLTYFQNEAQLEKSRLLSDRFSAERPKGSFSTLEIQRTEQGDSAMYLCASSSQGGSGQPQHFGDGTRLSIL.

This clonotype was seen only a few times. CDR3 nucleotide sequence: TGCGCCAGCAGCCGTCAAATGGGCCCAGGGATGAATTCACCCCTCCACTTT. It is translated as CASSRQMGPGMNSPLHF. This chain links TRBV4-3 with TRBJ1-6, with D maybe TRBD1 (5 bases). The germline V gene encodes CDR1 LGHNA and CDR2 YSLEER. The CDR3 extends over 17 amino acids. V was clipped by 4 bases and J by 7 bases, with 20 bases between them.

This clonotype has a handful of counts. The chain uses TRBV20-1 and TRBJ2-1; weak D call: TRBD2 (6 bases). Germline CDR1 and CDR2: DFQATT and SNEGSKA (reference sequence). The CDR3 is 14 amino acids. This chain's CDR3 is CRVLGGDSYNEQFF. CDR3 nucleotide sequence: TGCAGGGTCCTGGGGGGAGACTCCTACAATGAGCAGTTCTTC.

This clonotype has a handful of counts. The chain couples TRBV11-2 to TRBJ2-1; 11 bases agree with TRBD2. J lost 4 bases, V lost 8 bases, and 10 bases had no gene match. This CDR3 contains 16 residues. Germline V gene data show CDR1 as SGHAT and CDR2 as FQNNGV. The CDR3 DNA follows: TGTGCCAGCTCCCCCCCGGGACTAGCGGATTACAATGAGCAGTTCTTC. This encodes CASSPPGLADYNEQFF.

The CDR3: CSANAVRLGNYEQYF. The CDR3, as DNA: TGCAGTGCCAATGCCGTTAGGCTGGGAAACTACGAGCAGTACTTC. This chain uses TRBV20-1 with TRBJ2-7; D uncertain. V lost 6 bases to trimming and J lost 3 bases, with 21 bases between them. The germline V gene has CDR1 DFQATT and CDR2 SNEGSKA (reference sequence). The CDR3 spans 15 residues.

The CDR3 loop reads CAVLNGTGAYEQYF. The CDR3 nucleotides read TGTGCCGTGCTTAACGGGACAGGGGCCTACGAGCAGTACTTC. This chain connects TRBV10-3 to TRBJ2-7; 10 bases match TRBD1. The germline V gene encodes CDR1 ENHRY and CDR2 SYGVKD. V gave up 11 bases and J gave up 2 bases; unmatched junction bases: 9. The CDR3 runs to 14 residues.

This chain uses TRBV19 with TRBJ2-1, with TRBD2 identical over 11 bases. The CDR3 loop spans 18 amino acids. With V trimmed by 6 bases and J by 0 bases, 10 bases remained unmatched. Germline loops: CDR1 LNHDA, CDR2 SQIVND (reference sequence). The CDR3 protein is CASSRLAGGLSSYNEQFF. The CDR3 DNA reads TGTGCCAGTAGCCGTCTAGCGGGGGGTCTTAGCTCCTACAATGAGCAGTTCTTC.

The table lists this clonotype with many counts. V usage is TRBV5-8 and J usage is TRBJ2-1; D is possibly TRBD2 (6 bases). The length of the CDR3 is 13 residues. Looked up from germline, CDR1 is SGHTS and CDR2 is YDEGEE. V lost 3 bases and J lost 10, with 14 bases in between. CDR3 protein: CASSSQTRGEQFF. The DNA for the CDR3 is TGTGCCAGCAGCTCTCAGACCCGGGGGGAGCAGTTCTTC.

The CDR3 DNA reads as TGTGCCAGCCGGGAGGGTAGTCCGGGGGGGGCCCAGTACTTC. Translation gives CASREGSPGGAQYF. The J gene is TRBJ2-5, the V gene TRBV2; 8 bases fit TRBD2. The length of the CDR3 is 14 residues. Germline V gives CDR1 SNHLY, CDR2 FYNNEI. V lost 8 bases to trimming and J lost 9 bases; unmatched junction nucleotides: 14.

This clonotype was counted at least ten times. V is TRBV4-3 and J is TRBJ2-7, with 7 bases fitting TRBD2. This CDR3 is 15 amino acids long. V dropped 1 base and J dropped 3; count of bases not matched to a gene: 6. CDR1 and CDR2 from the germline V gene are LGHNA and YSLEER. This chain's CDR3 is CASSQGVGDYYEQYF. The DNA of the CDR3 is TGCGCCAGCAGCCAAGGGGTTGGGGACTACTACGAGCAGTACTTC.

This clonotype has ten or more counts. The rearrangement joins TRBV4-1 to TRBJ2-7, with 7 bases identical to TRBD1. V shed 0 bases, J shed 6 bases, and the junction held 5 bases outside the gene matches. The CDR3 extends over 14 amino acids. The germline V gene has CDR1 MGHRA and CDR2 YSYEKL. CDR3 sequence reads: CASSQETGWVEQYV. The CDR3 bases are TGCGCCAGCAGCCAAGAGACAGGGTGGGTCGAGCAGTACGTC.

Only a few counts were recorded for this clonotype. This chain connects TRBV9 to TRBJ1-4, with D perhaps matching TRBD1 (6 bases). Germline V gene sequence: CDR1 SGDLS, CDR2 YYNGEE. V was pared by 2 bases and J by 4 bases, with 9 bases between. CDR3 size: 14 residues. The CDR3 DNA reads as TGTGCCAGCAGCGTGTGGGACAATAATGAAAAACTGTTTTTT. Amino acids: CASSVWDNNEKLFF. Using reference TRBV9 and TRBJ1-4 for the parts outside the CDR3, the full variable domain is DSGVTQTPKHLITATGQRVTLRCSPRSGDLSVYWYQQSLDQGLQFLIQYYNGEERAKGNILERFSAQQFPDLHSELNLSSLELGDSALYFCASSVWDNNEKLFFGSGTQLSVL.

This chain joins TRBV4-2 and TRBJ1-1; tentative D call: TRBD1 (5 bases). The germline V gene encodes CDR1 LGHNA and CDR2 YNFKEQ. The CDR3 sequence is 18 residues long. With 0 bases removed from V and 6 bases from J, the gap between germline ends came to 23 bases. In nucleotides, the CDR3 is TGTGCCAGCAGCCAAGATGGTTTCAGGGTTAGGGGTATCCCTGAAGCTTTCTTT. Protein sequence: CASSQDGFRVRGIPEAFF.

This clonotype showed up many times. The CDR3 sequence is CASSPSQSNQPQHF. Written as DNA, the CDR3 is TGTGCCAGCTCACCGAGTCAGTCCAATCAGCCCCAGCATTTT. The J gene is TRBJ1-5, the V gene TRBV18; D is unclear. Germline CDR1 KGHSH, CDR2 LQKENI. Trimming took 3 bases from V and 3 from J, leaving 9 bases between them. The CDR3 totals 14 residues.

This clonotype was found a few times. CDR3 sequence reads: CASSSSRGDEAFF. The CDR3 DNA is TGTGCCAGCAGCTCTAGCCGGGGGGATGAAGCTTTCTTT. The chain recombines TRBV7-6 with TRBJ1-1; D is possibly TRBD1 (5 bases). The germline gives CDR1 SGHVS, CDR2 FNYEAQ. Between the trimmed V and J ends, which lost 4 bases and 7 bases, there was a span of 13 bases. The CDR3 covers 13 residues.

In this sample, this clonotype turned up many times. The V gene is TRBV7-6, the J gene TRBJ2-5, with 9 bases matching TRBD2. The germline V gene encodes CDR1 SGHVS and CDR2 FNYEAQ. The CDR3 has 14 residues. V gave up 5 bases and J gave up 4 bases; unmatched junction bases: 5. DNA of the CDR3: TGTGCCAGCAGCCCAGGGACTAGCCGAGAGACCCAGTACTTC. Encoded protein: CASSPGTSRETQYF.

The chain employs TRBV7-8 and TRBJ1-3, with D tentatively TRBD1 (5 bases). The CDR3 contains 15 residues. CDR1 and CDR2 (germline): SGHVS, FQNEAQ. Trimming pared 5 bases from V and 0 bases from J, leaving 11 bases between. The CDR3 loop reads CASSRDLLSGNTIYF. CDR3 DNA: TGTGCCAGCAGCCGGGACCTACTCTCTGGAAACACCATATATTTT.

The genes are TRBV27 and TRBJ2-1; 7 nucleotides line up with TRBD2. The CDR3 contains 18 residues. CDR1 is MNHEY, CDR2 SMNVEV, per germline (reference sequence). V lost 2 bases to trimming and J lost 2 bases; unmatched junction nucleotides: 12. CDR3 loop: CASSLRPPIAGAYNEQFF. Here the CDR3 DNA reads TGTGCCAGCAGTTTAAGACCCCCCATCGCGGGGGCCTACAATGAGCAGTTCTTC.

This clonotype has a count of ten or more. This sequence joins TRBV5-5 and TRBJ1-1; no reliable D call. In germline, CDR1 is SGHKS, CDR2 YYEKEE (reference sequence). The V end lost 2 bases, the J end lost 8 bases, and 19 bases lay between the germline ends. The CDR3 totals 15 residues. This chain's CDR3 is CASSFYPTQTGEAFF. In nucleotides, the CDR3 is TGTGCCAGCAGCTTTTACCCCACCCAGACGGGGGAAGCTTTCTTT.

This clonotype was picked up a small number of times. This is likely a read error, given that the CDR3 carries no conserved phenylalanine or tryptophan at its end. The limits of the CDR3 on the DNA are not certain, so only TCRdb's listed CDR3 is given. This chain uses TRBV6-5 with TRBJ2-5; no DNA check was done on the table's D call, TRBD2. From its first to its last residue, the CDR3 has 11 amino acids. Germline V gene lookup returns CDR1 MNHEY and CDR2 SVGAGI. CDR3 amino acids: CASSYSQRGAV.

This clonotype has just a few counts. The chain joins TRBV6-2 or TRBV6-3 to TRBJ1-1; weak D call: TRBD1 (5 bases). The ends were cut back, 6 bases at V and 4 bases at J, with 12 bases in the middle. CDR3 size: 13 residues. The germline V gene encodes CDR1 MNHEY and CDR2 SVGEGT. The CDR3 spells CASRRTGGTEAFF. CDR3 nucleotide sequence: TGTGCCAGCAGACGGACGGGGGGCACTGAAGCTTTCTTT.

The chain joins TRBV7-2 to TRBJ1-2; D unresolved. CDR3 length: 16 amino acids. Looked up from germline, CDR1 is SGHTA and CDR2 is FQGNSA. V lost 2 bases and J 0 bases, leaving 13 bases between the germline ends. DNA of the CDR3: TGTGCCAGCAGCTTACTTCCCCCAGAAACTAACTATGGCTACACCTTC. As protein: CASSLLPPETNYGYTF. The variable domain in full, completed from reference TRBV7-2 and TRBJ1-2, reads GAGVSQSPSNKVTEKGKDVELRCDPISGHTALYWYRQSLGQGLEFLIYFQGNSAPDKSGLPSDRFSAERTGGSVSTLTIQRTQQEDSAVYLCASSLLPPETNYGYTFGSGTRLTVV.